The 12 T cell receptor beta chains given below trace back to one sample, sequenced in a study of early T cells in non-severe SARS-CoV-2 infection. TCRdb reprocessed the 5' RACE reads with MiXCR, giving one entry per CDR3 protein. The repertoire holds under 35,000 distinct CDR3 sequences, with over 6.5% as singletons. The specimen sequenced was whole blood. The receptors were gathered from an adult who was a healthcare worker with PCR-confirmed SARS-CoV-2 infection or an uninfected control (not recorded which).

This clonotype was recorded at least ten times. The CDR3 coding sequence is TGTGCCAGCAGTTTAGGGGGCCGAACAGATACGCAGTATTTT. Translation gives CASSLGGRTDTQYF. The rearrangement joins TRBV28 to TRBJ2-3; D perhaps matches TRBD1 (6 bases). There are 14 residues in the CDR3. CDR1 is MDHEN, CDR2 SYDVKM, per germline. The V end was cut by 2 bases, the J end by 3 bases, with 9 bases between.

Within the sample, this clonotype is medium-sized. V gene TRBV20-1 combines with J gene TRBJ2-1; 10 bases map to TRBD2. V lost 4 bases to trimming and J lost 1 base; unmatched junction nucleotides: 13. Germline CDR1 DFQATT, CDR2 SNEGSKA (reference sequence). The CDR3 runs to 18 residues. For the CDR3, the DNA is TGCAGTGCTAACAGACTAGCGGGCAAGGCTAGGTCCTACAATGAGCAGTTCTTC. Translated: CSANRLAGKARSYNEQFF.

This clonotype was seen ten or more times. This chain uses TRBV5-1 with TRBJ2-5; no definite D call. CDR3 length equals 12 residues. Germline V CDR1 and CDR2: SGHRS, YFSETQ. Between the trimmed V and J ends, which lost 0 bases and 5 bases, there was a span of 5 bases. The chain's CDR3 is CASSLAGETQYF. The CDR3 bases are TGCGCCAGCAGCTTGGCCGGGGAGACCCAGTACTTC.

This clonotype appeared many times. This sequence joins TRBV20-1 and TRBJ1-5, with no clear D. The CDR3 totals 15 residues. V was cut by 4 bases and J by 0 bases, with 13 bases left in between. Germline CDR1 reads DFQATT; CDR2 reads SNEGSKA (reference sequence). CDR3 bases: TGCAGTGCTATTACGGCAGGTCTTAGCAATCAGCCCCAGCATTTT. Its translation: CSAITAGLSNQPQHF.

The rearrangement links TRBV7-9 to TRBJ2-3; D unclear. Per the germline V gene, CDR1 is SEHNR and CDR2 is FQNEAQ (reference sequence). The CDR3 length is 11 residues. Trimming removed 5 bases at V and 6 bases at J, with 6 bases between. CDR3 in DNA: TGTGCCAGCAGCATTCGGGATACGCAGTATTTT. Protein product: CASSIRDTQYF.

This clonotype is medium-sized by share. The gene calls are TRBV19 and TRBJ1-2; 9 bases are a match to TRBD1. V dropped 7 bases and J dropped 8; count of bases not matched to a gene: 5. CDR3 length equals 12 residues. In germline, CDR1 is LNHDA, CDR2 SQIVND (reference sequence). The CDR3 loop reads CASNTGGSGYTF. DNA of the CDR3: TGTGCCAGTAACACAGGGGGCAGCGGCTACACCTTC.

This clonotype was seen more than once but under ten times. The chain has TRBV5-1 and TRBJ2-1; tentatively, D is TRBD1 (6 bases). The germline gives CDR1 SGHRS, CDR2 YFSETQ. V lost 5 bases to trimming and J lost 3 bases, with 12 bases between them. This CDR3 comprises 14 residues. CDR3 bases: TGCGCCAGCAGTATGGGGGCGCTCTACAATGAGCAGTTCTTC. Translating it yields CASSMGALYNEQFF.

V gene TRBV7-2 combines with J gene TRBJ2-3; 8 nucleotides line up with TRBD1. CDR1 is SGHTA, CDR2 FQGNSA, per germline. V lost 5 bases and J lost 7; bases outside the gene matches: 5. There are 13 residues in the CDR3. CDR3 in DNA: TGTGCCAGCAGCCAAACAGGGGGGAATACGCAGTATTTT. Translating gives CASSQTGGNTQYF.

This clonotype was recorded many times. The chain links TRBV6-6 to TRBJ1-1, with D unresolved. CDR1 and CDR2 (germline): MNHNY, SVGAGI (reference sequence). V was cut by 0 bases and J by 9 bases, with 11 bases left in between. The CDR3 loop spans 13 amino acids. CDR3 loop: CASSYSIGQQAFF. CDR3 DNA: TGTGCCAGCAGTTACTCGATAGGTCAGCAAGCTTTCTTT.

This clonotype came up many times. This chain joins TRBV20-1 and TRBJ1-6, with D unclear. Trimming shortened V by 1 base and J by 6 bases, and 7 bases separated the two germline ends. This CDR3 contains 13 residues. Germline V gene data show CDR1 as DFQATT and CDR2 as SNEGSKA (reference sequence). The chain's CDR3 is CSARGSLNSPLHF. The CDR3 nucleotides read TGCAGTGCTAGAGGCAGCCTTAATTCACCCCTCCACTTT.

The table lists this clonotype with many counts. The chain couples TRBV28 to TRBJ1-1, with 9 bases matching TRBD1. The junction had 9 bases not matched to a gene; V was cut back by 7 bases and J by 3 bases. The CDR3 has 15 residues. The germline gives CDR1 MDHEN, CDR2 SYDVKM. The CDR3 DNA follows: TGTGCCAGCACCGGGACAGGGATAAGAGACACTGAAGCTTTCTTT. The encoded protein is CASTGTGIRDTEAFF.

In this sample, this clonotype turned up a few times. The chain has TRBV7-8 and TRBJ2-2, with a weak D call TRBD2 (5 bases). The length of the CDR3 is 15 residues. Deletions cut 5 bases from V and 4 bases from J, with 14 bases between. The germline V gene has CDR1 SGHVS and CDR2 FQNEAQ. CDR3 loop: CASSLLASSTGELFF. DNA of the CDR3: TGTGCCAGCAGCCTCCTAGCCTCGAGCACCGGGGAGCTGTTTTTT.